The T cell receptor beta chain described here comes from a study of blood T cell repertoires in COVID-19. Turning to the study itself: The origin of the acute and convalescent COVID-19 samples was the United States, Italy and Spain. T cells, B-cell-depleted T cells, or PBMCs provided the cDNA or gDNA that served as material.

The CDR3 contains 15 residues. Germline assignment: CDR1 MNHNS and CDR2 SASEGT. The V gene lost 0 bases and the J gene lost 10 bases, with 18 bases spanning the gap. Produced via immunoSEQ multiplex PCR; TCRdb's table is partial and in-frame only. Of around 150,000 clones listed, approximately 90% are singletons. The gene calls are TRBV6-1 and TRBJ1-1, with D possibly matching TRBD1 (6 bases). Sequenced: peripheral blood. This sequence was found in a woman aged 40 to 49 with acute or convalescent COVID-19. CDR3 sequence reads: CASSEAWWDNRGAFF. CDR3 nucleotide sequence: TGTGCCAGCAGTGAAGCCTGGTGGGACAATCGGGGAGCTTTCTTT.